Detailed here is one TCR beta chain. Its specificity is unknown. In TCRdb, the RT-PCR reads were re-called with MiXCR into one record per CDR3 protein. The sample yields 500,000 to 600,000 distinct CDR3 sequences, 10% to 15% seen once. This entry is derived from a study of response to subunit inactivated influenza vaccine. Study-wide results and limits: Every seasonal influenza vaccination brings in few new T cells, the authors suggested.

Looked up from germline, CDR1 is DFQATT and CDR2 is SNEGSKA (reference sequence). This CDR3 comprises 13 residues. The receptor was isolated from a man over 45 who received an inactivated influenza vaccine. This material consisted of PBMCs from blood, taken about 40 days after vaccination. J is TRBJ1-1 and V is TRBV20-1; D may be TRBD1 (5 bases). The CDR3: CFSSQGVGLGAFF. The CDR3 coding sequence is TGCTTCTCGAGCCAGGGTGTGGGTCTGGGAGCTTTCTTT.